The clone carrying this T cell receptor (beta chain) came up many times. Its matching antigen is unknown. The entry originates in a study of breast tumors, draining lymph nodes, adjacent tissues. The CDR3 has 16 amino acids. V was pared by 5 bases and J by 4 bases, with 11 bases of the junction left unmatched. The germline CDR1 and CDR2 sequences are SGHVS and FQNEAQ. Each CDR3 protein gets one entry after TCRdb re-called the multiplex PCR reads with MiXCR. This sample carries 150,000 to 200,000 distinct CDR3 sequences, around 35% of them seen once, and the ten largest clones take approximately 3.9%. Broader study findings: The data were judged consistent with most tumor T cells coming from lymph node and expanding in tumor.

Samples came from axillary lymph nodes draining the breast cancer. The genes are TRBV7-8 and TRBJ1-2, with 9 bases that match TRBD1. This sequence originates from a female donor with breast cancer. Some clones in this sample may be carry-over from other donors' samples. Sequenced sample: axillary lymph node tissue. CDR3 sequence: CASSQRRQGVGYGYTF. CDR3 nucleotides: TGTGCCAGCAGCCAACGGAGACAGGGGGTTGGCTATGGCTACACCTTC.